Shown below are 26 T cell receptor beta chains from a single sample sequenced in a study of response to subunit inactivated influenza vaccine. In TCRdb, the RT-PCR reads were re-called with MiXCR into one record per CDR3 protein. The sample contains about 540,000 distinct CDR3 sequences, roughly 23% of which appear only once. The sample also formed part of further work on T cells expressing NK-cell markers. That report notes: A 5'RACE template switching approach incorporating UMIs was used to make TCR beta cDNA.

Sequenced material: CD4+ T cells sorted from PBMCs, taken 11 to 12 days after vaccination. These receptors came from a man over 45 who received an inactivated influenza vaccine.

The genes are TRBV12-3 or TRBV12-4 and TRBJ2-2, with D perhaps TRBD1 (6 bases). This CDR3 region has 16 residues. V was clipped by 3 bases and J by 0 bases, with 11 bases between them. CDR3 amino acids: CASSFRNRANTGELFF. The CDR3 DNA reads TGTGCCAGCAGTTTTAGGAACAGGGCGAACACCGGGGAGCTGTTTTTT.

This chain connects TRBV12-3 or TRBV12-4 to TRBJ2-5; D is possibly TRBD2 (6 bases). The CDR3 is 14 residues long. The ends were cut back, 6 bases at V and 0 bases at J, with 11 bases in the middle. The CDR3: CASSAGRHQETQYF. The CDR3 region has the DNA TGTGCCAGCAGCGCGGGACGGCACCAAGAGACCCAGTACTTC.

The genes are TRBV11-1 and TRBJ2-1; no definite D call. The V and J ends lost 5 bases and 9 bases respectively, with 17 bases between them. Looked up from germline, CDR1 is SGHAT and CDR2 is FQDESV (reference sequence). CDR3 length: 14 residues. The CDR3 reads CASSAQLTAFEQFF. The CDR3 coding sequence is TGTGCCAGCAGCGCTCAGTTGACGGCCTTTGAGCAGTTCTTC.

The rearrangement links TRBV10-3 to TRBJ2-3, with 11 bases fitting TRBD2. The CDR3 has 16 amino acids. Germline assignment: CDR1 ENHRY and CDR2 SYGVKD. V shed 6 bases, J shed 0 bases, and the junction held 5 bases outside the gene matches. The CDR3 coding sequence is TGTGCCATCAGCAGACTAGCGGGGTCTAGCACAGATACGCAGTATTTT. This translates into CAISRLAGSSTDTQYF.

CDR3 amino acids: CASSYVVGQSSYNSPLHF. CDR3 coding DNA: TGTGCCAGCAGTTACGTGGTCGGGCAGAGCTCCTATAATTCACCCCTCCACTTT. The V call is TRBV6-2 or TRBV6-3, the J call TRBJ1-6; no reliable D call. The germline gives CDR1 MNHEY, CDR2 SVGEGT. The CDR3 has 18 amino acids. Trimming left V 2 bases short and J 0 bases short, with 14 bases between.

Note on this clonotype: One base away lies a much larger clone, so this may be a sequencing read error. CDR3 coding DNA: TGTGCCAGCAGCTTAGGCCACAGCAAAAACATTCAGTACTTC. It is translated as CASSLGHSKNIQYF. J is TRBJ2-4 and V is TRBV7-2, with D hard to call. The CDR3 totals 14 residues. The germline gives CDR1 SGHTA, CDR2 FQGNSA. V lost 1 base and J 3 bases, leaving 7 bases between the germline ends.

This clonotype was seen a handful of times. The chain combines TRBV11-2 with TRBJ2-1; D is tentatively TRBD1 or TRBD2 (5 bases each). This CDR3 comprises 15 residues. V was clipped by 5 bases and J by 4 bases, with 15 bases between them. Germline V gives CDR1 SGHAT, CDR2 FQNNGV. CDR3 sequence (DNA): TGTGCCAGCAGCACGTTCGGGGCTAAATACAATGAGCAGTTCTTC. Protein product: CASSTFGAKYNEQFF.

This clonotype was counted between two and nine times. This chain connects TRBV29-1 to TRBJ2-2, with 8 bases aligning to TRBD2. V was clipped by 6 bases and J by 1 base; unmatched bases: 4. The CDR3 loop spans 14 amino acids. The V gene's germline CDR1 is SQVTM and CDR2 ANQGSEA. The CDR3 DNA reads TGCAGCGTAACTAGCGGATTGAACACCGGGGAGCTGTTTTTT. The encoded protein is CSVTSGLNTGELFF.

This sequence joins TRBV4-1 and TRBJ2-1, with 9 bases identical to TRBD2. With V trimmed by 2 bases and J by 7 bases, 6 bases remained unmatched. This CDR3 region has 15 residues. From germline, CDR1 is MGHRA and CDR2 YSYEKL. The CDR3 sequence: CASSQLAGIGNEQFF. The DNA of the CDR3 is TGCGCCAGCAGCCAACTAGCGGGAATTGGGAATGAGCAGTTCTTC.

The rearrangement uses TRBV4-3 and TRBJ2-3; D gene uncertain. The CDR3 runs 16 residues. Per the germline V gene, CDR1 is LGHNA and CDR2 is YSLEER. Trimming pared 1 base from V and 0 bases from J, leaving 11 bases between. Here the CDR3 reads CASSQVRVGSTDTQYF. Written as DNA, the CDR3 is TGCGCCAGCAGCCAAGTTCGGGTAGGAAGCACAGATACGCAGTATTTT.

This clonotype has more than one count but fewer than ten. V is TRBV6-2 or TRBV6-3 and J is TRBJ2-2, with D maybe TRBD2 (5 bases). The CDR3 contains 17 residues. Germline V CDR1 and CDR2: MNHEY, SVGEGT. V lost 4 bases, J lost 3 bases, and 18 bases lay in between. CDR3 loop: CASSFPSRGPYTGELFF. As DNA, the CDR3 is TGTGCCAGCAGTTTCCCTTCTCGAGGGCCATACACCGGGGAGCTGTTTTTT.

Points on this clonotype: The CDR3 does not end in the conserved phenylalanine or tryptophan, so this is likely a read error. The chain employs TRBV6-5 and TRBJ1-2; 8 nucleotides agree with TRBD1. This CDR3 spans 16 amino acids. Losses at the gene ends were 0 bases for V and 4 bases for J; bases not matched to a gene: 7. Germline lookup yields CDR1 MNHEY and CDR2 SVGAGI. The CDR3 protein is CASSYSYNRGTYGYTS. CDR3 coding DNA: TGTGCCAGCAGTTACTCCTATAACAGGGGGACCTATGGCTACACCTCC.

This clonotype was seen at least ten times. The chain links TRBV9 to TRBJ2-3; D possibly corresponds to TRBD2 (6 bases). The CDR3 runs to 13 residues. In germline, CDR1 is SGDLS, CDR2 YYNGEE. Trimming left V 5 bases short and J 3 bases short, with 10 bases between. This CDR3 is CASSVGGTDTQYF. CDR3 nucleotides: TGTGCCAGCAGTGTGGGGGGAACAGATACGCAGTATTTT.

In nucleotides, the CDR3 is TGTGCCAGCAGTAAGACAGGGTACCAGCCCCAGCATTTT. Translated, it gives CASSKTGYQPQHF. V and J are TRBV12-3 or TRBV12-4 and TRBJ1-5; 7 bases line up with TRBD1. CDR3 length equals 13 residues. J was trimmed by 7 bases and V by 5 bases; bases with no gene match: 5.

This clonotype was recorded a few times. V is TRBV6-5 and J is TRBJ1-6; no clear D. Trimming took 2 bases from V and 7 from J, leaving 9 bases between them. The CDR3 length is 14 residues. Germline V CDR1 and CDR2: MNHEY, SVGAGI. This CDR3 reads CASSYPEGNSPLHF. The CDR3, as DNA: TGTGCCAGCAGTTACCCCGAAGGCAATTCACCCCTCCACTTT.

CDR3 sequence reads: CASSLRERMKGLISTDTQYF. The CDR3, as DNA: TGTGCCAGCAGCTTACGAGAACGGATGAAGGGATTGATTAGCACAGATACGCAGTATTTT. This chain links TRBV11-1 with TRBJ2-3; no firm D call. There are 20 residues in the CDR3. Germline loops: CDR1 SGHAT, CDR2 FQDESV (reference sequence). Deletions cut 2 bases from V and 0 bases from J, with 24 bases between.

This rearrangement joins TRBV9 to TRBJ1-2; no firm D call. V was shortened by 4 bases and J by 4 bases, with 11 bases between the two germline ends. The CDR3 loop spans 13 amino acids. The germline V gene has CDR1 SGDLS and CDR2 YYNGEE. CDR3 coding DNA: TGTGCCAGCAGCCGGTGGGTGGGCTATGGCTACACCTTC. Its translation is CASSRWVGYGYTF.

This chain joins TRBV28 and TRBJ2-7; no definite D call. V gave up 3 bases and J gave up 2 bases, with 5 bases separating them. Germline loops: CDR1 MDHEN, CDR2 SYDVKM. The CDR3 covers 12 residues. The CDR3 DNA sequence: TGTGCCAGCAGTTTTTACGCCTACGAGCAGTACTTC. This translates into CASSFYAYEQYF.

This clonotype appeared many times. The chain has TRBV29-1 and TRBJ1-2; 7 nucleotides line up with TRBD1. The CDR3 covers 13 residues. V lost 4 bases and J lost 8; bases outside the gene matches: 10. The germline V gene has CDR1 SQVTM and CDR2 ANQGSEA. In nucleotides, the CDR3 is TGCAGCGTTGGGGCCAGGGACAGCAAAGGCTACACCTTC. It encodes CSVGARDSKGYTF.

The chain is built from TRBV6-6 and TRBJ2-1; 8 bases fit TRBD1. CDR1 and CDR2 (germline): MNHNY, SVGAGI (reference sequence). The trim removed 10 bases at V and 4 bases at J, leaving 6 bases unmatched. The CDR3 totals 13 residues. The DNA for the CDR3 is TGTGCCACCGGACAGGGACGGTACAATGAGCAGTTCTTC. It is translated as CATGQGRYNEQFF.

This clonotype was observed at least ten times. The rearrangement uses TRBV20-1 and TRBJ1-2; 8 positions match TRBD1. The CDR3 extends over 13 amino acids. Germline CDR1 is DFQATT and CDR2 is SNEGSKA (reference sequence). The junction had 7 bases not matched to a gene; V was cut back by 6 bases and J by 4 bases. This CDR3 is CSAGQGVGYGYTF. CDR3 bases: TGCAGTGCAGGACAGGGAGTTGGCTATGGCTACACCTTC.

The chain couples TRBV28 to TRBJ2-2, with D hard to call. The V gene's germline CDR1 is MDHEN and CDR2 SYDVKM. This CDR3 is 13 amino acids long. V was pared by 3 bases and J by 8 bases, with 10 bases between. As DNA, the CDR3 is TGTGCCAGCAGTTTGTTTCAAGCGGGGGAGCTGTTTTTT. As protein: CASSLFQAGELFF.

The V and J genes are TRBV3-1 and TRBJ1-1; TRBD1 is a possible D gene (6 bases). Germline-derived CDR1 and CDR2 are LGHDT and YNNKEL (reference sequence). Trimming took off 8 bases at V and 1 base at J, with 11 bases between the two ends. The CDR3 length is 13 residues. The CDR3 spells CASSRGANTEAFF. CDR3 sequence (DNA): TGTGCCAGCTCTCGGGGGGCGAACACTGAAGCTTTCTTT. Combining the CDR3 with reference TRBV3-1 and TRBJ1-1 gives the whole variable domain DTAVSQTPKYLVTQMGNDKSIKCEQNLGHDTMYWYKQDSKKFLKIMFSYNNKELIINETVPNRFSPKSPDKAHLNLHINSLELGDSAVYFCASSRGANTEAFFGQGTRLTVV.

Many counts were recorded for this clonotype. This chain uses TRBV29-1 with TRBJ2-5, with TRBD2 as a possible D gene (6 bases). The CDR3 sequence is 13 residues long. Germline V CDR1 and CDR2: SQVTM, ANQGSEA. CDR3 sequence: CSGTGSYRETQYF. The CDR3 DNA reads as TGCAGTGGAACCGGGAGTTATCGAGAGACCCAGTACTTC.

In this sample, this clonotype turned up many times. The CDR3 sequence: CSVGEGAQYF. For the CDR3, the DNA is TGCAGCGTGGGGGAAGGGGCGCAGTACTTC. The chain couples TRBV29-1 to TRBJ2-5; D is tentatively TRBD1 or TRBD2 (5 bases each). The V and J ends lost 6 bases and 11 bases respectively, with 13 bases between them. Germline V CDR1 and CDR2: SQVTM, ANQGSEA. This CDR3 has 10 residues.

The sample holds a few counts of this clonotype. DNA for the CDR3: TGTGCCAGCAGCCCATGGGACAGCACTGAAGCTTTCTTT. Protein sequence: CASSPWDSTEAFF. The chain employs TRBV7-2 and TRBJ1-1, with 7 bases matching TRBD1. CDR1 is SGHTA and CDR2 is FQGNSA in the germline V gene. This CDR3 is built from 13 residues. Unmatched junction bases numbered 4, after V lost 5 bases and J lost 4 bases.